What follows are 30 T cell receptor beta chains derived from one specimen sequenced in a study of tumor-infiltrating lymphocytes in primary liver carcinoma. Production of TCR beta cDNA used approximately 0.55 ug total RNA together with a constant-region primer. Slightly modified ARM-PCR, run as three nested multiplex PCR rounds, produced the TCR beta libraries. Amplification in the first two PCR rounds was performed using TRBV1-TRBV30 forward primers and a C-beta reverse primer for approximately 10 cycles each. TCRdb processed the multiplex PCR reads anew with MiXCR; each CDR3 protein has one entry. The table shows approximately 340,000 distinct CDR3 sequences, with almost 65% occurring only once. RNA was extracted from whole blood without cell sorting, alongside germline DNA. The sequenced sample consisted of peripheral blood. The source of these receptors is a man aged 40-49 years with primary liver carcinoma and hepatitis B virus infection.

The chain uses TRBV10-3 and TRBJ2-2; 7 positions agree with TRBD1. Per germline, CDR1 ENHRY and CDR2 SYGVKD. V trimming: 6 bases; J trimming: 3 bases; junction bases outside the gene matches: 7. The CDR3 is made up of 15 amino acids. The CDR3 region is CAISNRDSYTGELFF. Written as DNA, the CDR3 is TGTGCCATCAGCAACCGGGACAGTTACACCGGGGAGCTGTTTTTT.

In regard to this clonotype: The junction differs from germline at one of its ends, possibly a read error. The chain combines TRBV28 with TRBJ2-1; D is unresolved. CDR3 length equals 15 residues. CDR1 MDHEN and CDR2 SYDVKM come from the germline V gene. CDR3 region: CASGSGGTSCNEQFF. CDR3 in DNA: TGTGCCAGCGGTTCGGGCGGAACCTCCTGCAATGAGCAGTTCTTC.

This clonotype has only a few counts. This could be a read error, since a much larger clone is one nucleotide away. V gene TRBV29-1 combines with J gene TRBJ2-1; 7 positions match TRBD2. In germline, CDR1 is SQVTM, CDR2 ANQGSEA. The CDR3 is 14 amino acids. The CDR3 protein is CSVVGRLAYDEQFF. The CDR3 bases are TGCAGCGTCGTCGGGAGGCTGGCCTACGATGAGCAGTTCTTC.

Turning to this clonotype: A much larger clone sits a single nucleotide away, making a read error possible. This chain links TRBV10-3 with TRBJ2-3; weak D call: TRBD2 (5 bases). CDR1 and CDR2 from the germline V gene are ENHRY and SYGVKD. The CDR3 runs 14 residues. V lost 8 bases to trimming and J lost 4 bases, with 16 bases between them. CDR3 sequence: CAIAGQEAADTQYF. In DNA form, the CDR3 reads TGTGCCATCGCCGGGCAGGAGGCCGCAGATACGCAGTATTTT.

This clonotype was recorded many times. The chain links TRBV5-6 to TRBJ1-5, with D perhaps matching TRBD1 (6 bases). The CDR3 totals 15 residues. Germline CDR1 reads SGHDT; CDR2 reads YYEEEE. Trimming removed 1 base at V and 3 bases at J, with 11 bases between. The CDR3 reads CASSLQDRPNQPQHF. The CDR3 coding sequence is TGTGCCAGCAGCTTGCAGGACAGACCCAATCAGCCCCAGCATTTT.

About this clonotype itself: The CDR3 carries no conserved terminal phenylalanine or tryptophan, so it likely arises from a read error. The J gene is TRBJ2-1, the V gene TRBV11-2; TRBD2 matches 7 bases. Germline V gene sequence: CDR1 SGHAT, CDR2 FQNNGV. The CDR3 consists of 15 residues. The CDR3 nucleotides are TGTGCCAGCAGCCGTGCTAGCGGTCTATACAACGAGCAGTTCTCC. It is translated as CASSRASGLYNEQFS.

A single count supports this clonotype. A junction end diverges from the germline sequence, so it may reflect a read error. The V call is TRBV11-2, the J call TRBJ1-5; maybe TRBD1 (5 bases). The CDR3 spans 13 residues. CDR1 and CDR2 (germline): SGHAT, FQNNGV. The CDR3 bases are TGTGCCAACAGCTTACAAGGGGATCAGCCCCAGCATTTT. Its translation: CANSLQGDQPQHF. Drawing the rest from reference TRBV11-2 and TRBJ1-5, the complete variable domain is EAGVAQSPRYKIIEKRQSVAFWCNPISGHATLYWYQQILGQGPKLLIQFQNNGVVDDSQLPKDRFSAERLKGVDSTLKIQPAKLEDSAVYLCANSLQGDQPQHFGDGTRLSIL.

Concerning this clonotype itself: The final CDR3 position lacks the conserved phenylalanine or tryptophan, pointing to a likely read error. The chain joins TRBV6-1 to TRBJ2-5; 8 bases align to TRBD2. Germline V gene data show CDR1 as MNHNS and CDR2 as SASEGT. V dropped 6 bases and J dropped 7; count of bases not matched to a gene: 13. CDR3 length: 15 residues. CDR3 residues: CASRVPGLGKVTQYY. CDR3 coding DNA: TGTGCCAGCAGAGTCCCGGGACTAGGCAAAGTGACCCAGTACTAC.

This clonotype was found many times. The chain links TRBV12-3 or TRBV12-4 to TRBJ2-1, with D possibly TRBD2 on 6 matching bases. Trimming removed 3 bases from V and 5 bases from J, with 14 bases in between. This CDR3 has 15 amino acids. The CDR3 DNA reads TGTGCCAGCAGTTTTACGGCGGGACTCGACAATGAGCAGTTCTTC. Amino acids: CASSFTAGLDNEQFF.

This clonotype was detected a few times. The chain carries TRBV4-1 and TRBJ2-2; D may match TRBD1 or TRBD2 (5 bases each). V was clipped by 4 bases and J by 2 bases, with 17 bases between them. CDR1 is MGHRA and CDR2 is YSYEKL in the germline V gene. This CDR3 region has 17 residues. The CDR3 DNA sequence: TGCGCCAGCAGCCTGCTAACCGGGACGGCAAACACCGGGGAGCTGTTTTTT. Protein sequence: CASSLLTGTANTGELFF.

This clonotype has at least ten counts. The chain employs TRBV10-2 and TRBJ1-1; D remains unclear. Trimming cost V 5 bases and J 0 bases, with 10 bases left between them. From germline, CDR1 is WSHSY and CDR2 SAAADI. This CDR3 is 14 amino acids long. The CDR3, as DNA: TGCGCCAGCAGTAAGGGTTTGGTGAACACTGAAGCTTTCTTT. Amino acid sequence: CASSKGLVNTEAFF.

The sample holds one count of this clonotype. A read error may explain this, as a much larger clone is one base away. The chain uses TRBV14 and TRBJ1-4; no clear D gene. The CDR3 is made up of 13 amino acids. Germline loops: CDR1 SGHDN, CDR2 FVKESK. CDR3 nucleotide sequence: TGTGTCAGCAGCCAAGATCGAGGCCTCAAACTGTTTTTT. Amino acids: CVSSQDRGLKLFF.

This clonotype was recorded at least ten times. The V and J genes are TRBV6-6 and TRBJ1-2; D gene unclear. Per the germline V gene, CDR1 is MNHNY and CDR2 is SVGAGI (reference sequence). The CDR3 contains 14 residues. Between the trimmed V and J ends, which lost 2 bases and 0 bases, there was a span of 7 bases. Here the CDR3 reads CASSYAETNYGYTF. CDR3 DNA: TGTGCCAGCAGTTACGCAGAGACTAACTATGGCTACACCTTC.

This clonotype was detected once. A read error is possible here, since a much larger clone lies one base away. The rearrangement uses TRBV6-2 or TRBV6-3 and TRBJ2-7; tentative D call: TRBD2 (6 bases). The CDR3 consists of 17 residues. Trimming removed 6 bases from V and 2 bases from J, with 23 bases in between. The V gene's germline CDR1 is MNHEY and CDR2 SVGEGT. CDR3 in amino acids: CASRSRSGTGFTYEQYF. For the CDR3, the DNA is TGTGCCAGCAGATCACGCTCCGGGACTGGCTTCACCTACGAGCAGTACTTC.

Points on this clonotype: Compared with germline, one end of the junction differs, possibly owing to a read error. This sequence joins TRBV11-2 and TRBJ2-3, with TRBD1 matching over 10 bases. Germline loops: CDR1 SGHAT, CDR2 FQNNGV. This CDR3 region has 15 residues. The CDR3 protein is CANSRDRGLIDTQYF. The DNA for the CDR3 is TGTGCCAACAGCCGGGACAGGGGACTCATAGATACGCAGTATTTT.

This clonotype was observed a single time. A read error may be the cause here, since a much bigger clone is one base away. V gene TRBV4-1 combines with J gene TRBJ1-2; the D is unclear. CDR3 length: 14 residues. Trimming took off 0 bases at V and 2 bases at J, with 7 bases between the two ends. Germline V gene lookup returns CDR1 MGHRA and CDR2 YSYEKL. The chain's CDR3 is CASSQEARNYGYTF. CDR3 coding DNA: TGCGCCAGCAGCCAAGAGGCAAGGAACTATGGCTACACCTTC.

Points on this clonotype: This sequence may be a read error, since a much larger clone differs from it by one base. V usage is TRBV12-3 or TRBV12-4 and J usage is TRBJ2-3, with D perhaps matching TRBD2 (6 bases). The CDR3 has 14 amino acids. The CDR3 loop reads CVSRSSGSTDTQYF. CDR3 DNA: TGTGTCAGCAGAAGTAGCGGAAGCACAGATACGCAGTATTTT.

J is TRBJ2-3 and V is TRBV29-1, with 12 bases fitting TRBD2. There are 19 residues in the CDR3. Germline loops: CDR1 SQVTM, CDR2 ANQGSEA. The V and J ends lost 0 bases and 5 bases, in that order; junction bases with no gene match: 15. CDR3 protein: CSVEDQGLASGRVKDTQYF. In DNA form, the CDR3 reads TGCAGCGTTGAAGATCAAGGTCTGGCTAGCGGGAGGGTGAAAGATACGCAGTATTTT.

Concerning this clonotype: Sequence at one end of the junction differs from germline and may be a read error. In DNA, the CDR3 is TGTGTCAGCAGCCCGGCCCGAGGCACGGATACGCAGTATTTT. Translating it yields CVSSPARGTDTQYF. The V gene is TRBV11-1, the J gene TRBJ2-3; no clear D. Germline values: CDR1 SGHAT, CDR2 FQDESV (reference sequence). The CDR3 spans 14 residues.

This clonotype appeared a single time. V and J are TRBV6-1 and TRBJ2-4; maybe TRBD2 (6 bases). V lost 3 bases, J lost 1 base, and 7 bases lay in between. Germline CDR1 and CDR2: MNHNS and SASEGT. The CDR3 has 14 residues. CDR3 loop: CASSDRGAKNIQYF. DNA for the CDR3: TGTGCCAGCAGTGACCGGGGGGCCAAAAACATTCAGTACTTC.

This clonotype has at least ten counts. The rearrangement links TRBV12-5 to TRBJ2-1; 7 nucleotides match TRBD2. The junction had 15 bases not matched to a gene; V was cut back by 7 bases and J by 6 bases. The CDR3 runs 16 residues. Germline CDR1 reads LGHNT; CDR2 reads FRNRAP. CDR3 coding DNA: TGTGCTAGTGACCCCGCGGGGCGGGAGCGCAGCAATGAGCAGTTCTTC. Its translation is CASDPAGRERSNEQFF. The variable domain in full, completed from reference TRBV12-5 and TRBJ2-1, reads DARVTQTPRHKVTEMGQEVTMRCQPILGHNTVFWYRQTMMQGLELLAYFRNRAPLDDSGMPKDRFSAEMPDATLATLKIQPSEPRDSAVYFCASDPAGRERSNEQFFGPGTRLTVL.

Of note for this clonotype: This may arise from a read error, as a much more abundant clone is one base away. The rearrangement links TRBV4-1 to TRBJ2-7, with D perhaps given as TRBD1 or TRBD2 (5 bases each). The CDR3 extends over 13 amino acids. V lost 10 bases and J lost 4, with 17 bases in between. Germline V gene sequence: CDR1 MGHRA, CDR2 YSYEKL. As DNA, the CDR3 is TGCGCCATCGCCCGGGACCTACTTTACGAGCAGTACTTC. It specifies CAIARDLLYEQYF.

With regard to this clonotype: At one end, the junction sequence differs from germline, possibly due to a read error. The genes are TRBV11-2 and TRBJ2-5; D not resolved. Germline assignment: CDR1 SGHAT and CDR2 FQNNGV. This CDR3 is 14 amino acids long. In nucleotides, the CDR3 is TGTGTCAGCAGCCCGCGGTTCGGCCAAGAGACCCAGTACTTC. Residues: CVSSPRFGQETQYF.

This clonotype was counted between two and nine times. This rearrangement joins TRBV5-1 to TRBJ2-1; perhaps TRBD1 as D (6 bases). The CDR3 covers 15 residues. Germline CDR1 and CDR2: SGHRS and YFSETQ. Trimming cost V 0 bases and J 6 bases, with 13 bases left between them. CDR3 nucleotides: TGCGCCAGCAGCTTGGAGGAGCGAGGGGGCAATGAGCAGTTCTTC. It codes for CASSLEERGGNEQFF.

This clonotype was observed a few times. Because it lacks the conserved phenylalanine or tryptophan at the end, this CDR3 is likely a read error. V is TRBV5-4 and J is TRBJ2-2; D is ambiguous. This CDR3 contains 14 residues. The ends were cut back, 2 bases at V and 9 bases at J, with 14 bases in the middle. The germline gives CDR1 SGHNT, CDR2 YYREEE (reference sequence). The CDR3: CASSFRAKRWELFL. The CDR3 nucleotides read TGTGCCAGCAGCTTCCGGGCCAAACGGTGGGAGCTGTTTCTT.

This clonotype was picked up many times. The rearrangement joins TRBV11-2 to TRBJ2-7; 10 bases align to TRBD1. The CDR3 extends over 16 amino acids. Trimming at V came to 4 bases and at J to 3 bases, leaving 9 bases not matched to a gene. The germline gives CDR1 SGHAT, CDR2 FQNNGV. The CDR3 loop reads CASSSPRQGAGYEQYF. Here the CDR3 DNA reads TGTGCCAGCAGCTCACCTCGACAGGGGGCCGGCTACGAGCAGTACTTC.

Concerning this clonotype itself: Its ends do not fully match the called genes, so a read error is possible. This chain links TRBV11-2 with TRBJ2-7; TRBD1 matches 7 bases. Germline loops: CDR1 SGHAT, CDR2 FQNNGV. The CDR3 spans 15 residues. The CDR3 spells CASSSTPGTAYDQYF. The CDR3 DNA sequence: TGTGCCAGCAGCTCTACACCCGGGACAGCCTACGATCAGTACTTT.

V and J are TRBV20-1 and TRBJ1-2; 9 bases are a match to TRBD1. Germline trimming cut 5 bases from V and 5 bases from J; bases unmatched to any gene: 12. The CDR3 consists of 15 residues. CDR1 and CDR2 (germline): DFQATT, SNEGSKA (reference sequence). The CDR3 DNA follows: TGCAGTGCTGAGCGCGACTCCGGGACAGGGTATGGCTACACCTTC. This gives the protein CSAERDSGTGYGYTF.

This clonotype was detected many times. This chain joins TRBV11-2 and TRBJ2-1; 10 bases map to TRBD2. V lost 2 bases and J lost 7; bases outside the gene matches: 5. The germline CDR1 and CDR2 sequences are SGHAT and FQNNGV. The CDR3 totals 15 residues. Here the CDR3 reads CASSLLAGAGNEQFF. The CDR3 DNA is TGTGCCAGCAGCTTACTAGCGGGAGCGGGGAATGAGCAGTTCTTC.

This clonotype was observed at least ten times. The chain recombines TRBV11-2 with TRBJ2-7; no definite D call. The CDR3 loop spans 15 amino acids. The V end lost 4 bases, the J end lost 4 bases, and 17 bases lay between the germline ends. In germline, CDR1 is SGHAT, CDR2 FQNNGV. The CDR3 sequence is CASSSDRRFWYEQYF. CDR3 coding DNA: TGTGCCAGCAGCTCGGACCGGCGGTTTTGGTACGAGCAGTACTTC.